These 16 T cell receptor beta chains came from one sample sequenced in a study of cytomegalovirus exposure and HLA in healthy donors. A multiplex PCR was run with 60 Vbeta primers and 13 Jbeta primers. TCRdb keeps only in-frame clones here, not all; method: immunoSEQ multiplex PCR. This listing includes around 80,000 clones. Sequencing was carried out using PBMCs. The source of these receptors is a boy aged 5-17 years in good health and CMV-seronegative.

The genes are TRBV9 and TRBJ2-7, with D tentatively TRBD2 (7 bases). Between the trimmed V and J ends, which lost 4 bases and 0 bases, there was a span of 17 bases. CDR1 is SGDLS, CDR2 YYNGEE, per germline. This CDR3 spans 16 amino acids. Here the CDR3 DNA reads TGTGCCAGCAGCCCGAGGGGGGGTCTAAGCTCCTACGAGCAGTACTTC. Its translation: CASSPRGGLSSYEQYF.

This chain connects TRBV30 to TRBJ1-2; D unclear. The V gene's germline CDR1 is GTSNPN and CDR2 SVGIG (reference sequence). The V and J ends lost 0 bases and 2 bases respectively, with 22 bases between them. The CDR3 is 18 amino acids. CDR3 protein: CAWSVHSGDTPWNYGYTF. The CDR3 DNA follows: TGTGCCTGGAGTGTACATTCGGGAGATACGCCTTGGAACTATGGCTACACCTTC.

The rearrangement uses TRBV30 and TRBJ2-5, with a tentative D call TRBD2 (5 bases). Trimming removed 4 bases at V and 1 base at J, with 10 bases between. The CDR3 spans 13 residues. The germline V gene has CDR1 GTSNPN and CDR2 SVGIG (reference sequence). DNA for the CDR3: TGTGCCTGGAATCGGGATTTCCAAGAGACCCAGTACTTC. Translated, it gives CAWNRDFQETQYF.

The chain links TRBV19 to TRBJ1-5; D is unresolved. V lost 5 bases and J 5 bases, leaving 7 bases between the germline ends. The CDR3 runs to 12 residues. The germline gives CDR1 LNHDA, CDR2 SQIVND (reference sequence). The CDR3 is CASSWLDQPQHF. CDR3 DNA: TGTGCCAGTAGTTGGCTAGATCAGCCCCAGCATTTT.

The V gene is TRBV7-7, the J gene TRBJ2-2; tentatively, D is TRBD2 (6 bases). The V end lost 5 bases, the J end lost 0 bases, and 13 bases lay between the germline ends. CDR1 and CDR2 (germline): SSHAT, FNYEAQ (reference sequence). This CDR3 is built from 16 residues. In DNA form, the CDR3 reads TGTGCCAGCAGCCCGGGACTGACCTCGAACACCGGGGAGCTGTTTTTT. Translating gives CASSPGLTSNTGELFF.

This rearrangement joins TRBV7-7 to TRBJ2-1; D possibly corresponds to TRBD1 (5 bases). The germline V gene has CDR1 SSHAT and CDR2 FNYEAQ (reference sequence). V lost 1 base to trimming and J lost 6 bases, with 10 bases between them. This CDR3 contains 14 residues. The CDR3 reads CASSLDWQGNEQFF. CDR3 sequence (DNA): TGTGCCAGCAGCTTAGATTGGCAGGGCAATGAGCAGTTCTTC.

This CDR3 is CASRSPRGANVLTF. The CDR3 bases are TGTGCCAGCAGAAGCCCCAGGGGGGCCAACGTCCTGACTTTC. The chain is built from TRBV6-1 and TRBJ2-6; D remains ambiguous. There are 14 residues in the CDR3. The germline V gene encodes CDR1 MNHNS and CDR2 SASEGT. V lost 6 bases, J lost 4 bases, and 10 bases lay in between.

In DNA, the CDR3 is TGTGCCAGCAGCTGGCAGGGGGCTTCGAACACTGAAGCTTTCTTT. Amino acids: CASSWQGASNTEAFF. The J gene is TRBJ1-1, the V gene TRBV7-9; 8 bases line up with TRBD1. Germline V gives CDR1 SEHNR, CDR2 FQNEAQ (reference sequence). CDR3 size: 15 residues. Trimming cost V 4 bases and J 1 base; bases outside gene matches: 5.

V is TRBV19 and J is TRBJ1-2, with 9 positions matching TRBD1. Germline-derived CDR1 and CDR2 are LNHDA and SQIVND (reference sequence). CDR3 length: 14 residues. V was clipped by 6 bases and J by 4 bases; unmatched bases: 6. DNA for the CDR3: TGTGCCAGTAGAACTCCGGGACAGGGCTATGGCTACACCTTC. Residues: CASRTPGQGYGYTF. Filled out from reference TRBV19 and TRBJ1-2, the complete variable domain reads DGGITQSPKYLFRKEGQNVTLSCEQNLNHDAMYWYRQDPGQGLRLIYYSQIVNDFQKGDIAEGYSVSREKKESFPLTVTSAQKNPTAFYLCASRTPGQGYGYTFGSGTRLTVV.

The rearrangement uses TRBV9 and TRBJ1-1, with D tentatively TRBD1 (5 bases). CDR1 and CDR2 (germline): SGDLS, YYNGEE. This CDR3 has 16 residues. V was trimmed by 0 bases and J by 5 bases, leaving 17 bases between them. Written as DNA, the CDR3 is TGTGCCAGCAGCGTAGTAGGGGCAGGGCGGGGGACTGAAGCTTTCTTT. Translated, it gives CASSVVGAGRGTEAFF.

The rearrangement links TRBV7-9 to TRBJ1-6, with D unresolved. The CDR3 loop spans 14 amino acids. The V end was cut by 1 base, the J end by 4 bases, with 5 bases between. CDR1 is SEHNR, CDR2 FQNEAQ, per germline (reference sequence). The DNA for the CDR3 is TGTGCCAGCAGCTTAGACCAGTATAATTCACCCCTCCACTTT. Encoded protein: CASSLDQYNSPLHF.

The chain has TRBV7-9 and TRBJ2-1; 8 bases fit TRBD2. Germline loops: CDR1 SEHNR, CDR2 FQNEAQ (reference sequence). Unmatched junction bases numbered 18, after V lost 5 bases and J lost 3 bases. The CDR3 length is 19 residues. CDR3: CASSPSGGPLKGYYNEQFF. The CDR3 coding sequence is TGTGCCAGCAGCCCCAGCGGGGGCCCTCTCAAAGGATACTACAATGAGCAGTTCTTC.

The CDR3 nucleotides read TGCGCCAGCAGGTTAGCGGCCCTAAGCACAGATACGCAGTATTTT. This gives the protein CASRLAALSTDTQYF. The rearrangement uses TRBV5-1 and TRBJ2-3; D perhaps matches TRBD2 (6 bases). The CDR3 is 15 amino acids. In germline, CDR1 is SGHRS, CDR2 YFSETQ. Trimming pared 5 bases from V and 0 bases from J, leaving 13 bases between.

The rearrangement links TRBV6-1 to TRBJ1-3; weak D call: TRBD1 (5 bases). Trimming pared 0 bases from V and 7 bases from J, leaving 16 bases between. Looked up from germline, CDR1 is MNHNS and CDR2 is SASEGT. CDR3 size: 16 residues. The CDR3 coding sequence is TGTGCCAGCAGTGAAGCGCCGGGAGGGGCGTGGAACACCATATATTTT. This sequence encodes CASSEAPGGAWNTIYF.

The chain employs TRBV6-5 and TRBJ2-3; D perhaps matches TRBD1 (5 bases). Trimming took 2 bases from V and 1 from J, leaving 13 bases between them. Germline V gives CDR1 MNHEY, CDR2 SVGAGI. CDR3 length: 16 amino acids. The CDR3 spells CASSYLQGQGTDTQYF. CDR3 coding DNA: TGTGCCAGCAGTTACCTCCAGGGTCAGGGCACAGATACGCAGTATTTT.

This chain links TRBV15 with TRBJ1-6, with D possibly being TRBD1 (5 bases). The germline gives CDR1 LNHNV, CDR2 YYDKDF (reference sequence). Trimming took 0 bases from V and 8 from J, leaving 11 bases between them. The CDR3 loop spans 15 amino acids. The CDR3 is CATSRDPTADSPLHF. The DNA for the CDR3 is TGTGCCACCAGCAGAGATCCGACAGCCGATTCACCCCTCCACTTT.